This T cell receptor (beta chain) was retrieved from a study of blood T cell repertoires in COVID-19. V was clipped by 2 bases and J by 1 base, with 11 bases between them. The germline V gene has CDR1 SGHTA and CDR2 FQGNSA. This CDR3 contains 15 residues. The table came from immunoSEQ multiplex PCR; TCRdb's copy has only in-frame clones and leaves some out. The table has 120,000 or so clones, approximately 70% seen once; the top ten hold 6% to 8.5%. The TCR sequence derives from a woman aged 55-69 years with acute or convalescent COVID-19. The sequenced material came from peripheral blood. The chain uses TRBV7-2 and TRBJ1-1; a possible D gene is TRBD1 (5 bases). In DNA, the CDR3 is TGTGCCAGCAGCTTAAGGGGCAGAGCGAACACTGAAGCTTTCTTT. Its protein is CASSLRGRANTEAFF. The whole variable domain, remainder taken from reference TRBV7-2 and TRBJ1-1, is GAGVSQSPSNKVTEKGKDVELRCDPISGHTALYWYRQSLGQGLEFLIYFQGNSAPDKSGLPSDRFSAERTGGSVSTLTIQRTQQEDSAVYLCASSLRGRANTEAFFGQGTRLTVV.